This T cell receptor beta chain was documented in a study of blood T cells in healthy people across ages. General study results and limits: The long-lived group displayed more naive CD4+ cells, plus higher diversity, than the aged donors did.

The trim removed 4 bases at V and 2 bases at J, leaving 3 bases unmatched. From germline, CDR1 is SGHVS and CDR2 FNYEAQ. The CDR3 is made up of 15 amino acids. This clonotype was counted between two and nine times. What it binds is unknown. Drawn from each donor were ten milliliters of peripheral blood. Through a sample-barcoded 5' primer and a J-beta primer mix, a second PCR was run for roughly 6 to 12 cycles. Each cDNA molecule, via a template-switch adaptor with 12 random nucleotides, was tagged. Any given sample supplied a minimum of 3 million CDR3-containing paired-end reads. Using its own MiXCR run on the 5' RACE reads, TCRdb lists one record per CDR3 protein. The table lists some 900,000 distinct CDR3 sequences, around 49% of them singletons, with 13% in the top ten.

The chain joins TRBV7-6 to TRBJ1-3, with 9 bases matching TRBD1. Input material: blood. The receptor comes from a man aged 25-45 years in good health. CDR3 DNA: TGTGCCAGCAGCTCCCGACAGGGGGCTGGAAACACCATATATTTT. Its translation: CASSSRQGAGNTIYF.